Listed below are T cell receptor beta chains from one sample, sequenced in a study of T cells in Graves' hyperthyroidism and ophthalmopathy. TCRdb recomputed calls from the multiplex PCR reads with MiXCR, one row per CDR3 protein. The sample carries 300,000 to 500,000 distinct CDR3 sequences, over 11% recorded once. Sequencing used blood. The receptor set was obtained from a man over 45 with Graves' ophthalmopathy. CDR3s include the opening cysteine and the closing phenylalanine or tryptophan. D genes are given only for firm matches.

J,D,V,CDR3
TRBJ1-1,TRBD1,TRBV19,CASSDRELGTEAFF
TRBJ2-2,.,TRBV7-6,CASSLGAGELLF
TRBJ1-1,.,TRBV5-4,CASSPGGGRTEAFF
TRBJ1-1,.,TRBV6-1,CASGLGVTHTEAFF
TRBJ2-1,TRBD2,TRBV3-1,CASSPSAGGPGNEQFF
TRBJ2-3,TRBD2,TRBV7-9,CASSQGTSGNTDTQYF
TRBJ1-2,.,TRBV27,CASSLSQKTNYGYTF
TRBJ2-2,.,TRBV24-1,CATSDLQDARGELFF
TRBJ2-7,TRBD1,TRBV2,CASRGDRGGEQYF
TRBJ1-1,.,TRBV11-3,CASKKEDGAFF
TRBJ2-7,TRBD2,TRBV27,CASSNSGSGSYEQYF
TRBJ2-3,TRBD2,TRBV3-1,CASSSGTSVFTDTQYF
TRBJ2-7,.,TRBV20-1,CSARDTIMWREQYF
TRBJ2-1,TRBD2,TRBV20-1,CSAKTSDNEQFF
TRBJ2-1,.,TRBV12-5,CASAYGPDNEQFF
TRBJ1-5,TRBD1,TRBV28,CASRQGTNQPQHF
TRBJ2-3,.,TRBV28,CVAGAVATDTQYF
TRBJ2-3,.,TRBV10-3,CAIRGVNPDTQYF
TRBJ1-2,.,TRBV13,CASSTRLRGGYTF
TRBJ2-7,TRBD2,TRBV20-1,CSASGRAGEQYF
TRBJ2-5,TRBD1,TRBV2,CASRARDRGVEETQYF
TRBJ2-2,TRBD1,TRBV28,CASIVSPGTALTGELFF
TRBJ2-7,.,TRBV2,CASSEGLYEQYF
TRBJ1-2,TRBD1,TRBV9,CASSELQGNHGYTF
TRBJ2-7,.,TRBV20-1,CSAMRGHYEQYF
TRBJ1-3,.,TRBV5-1,CASSSQLTPGNTIYF
TRBJ2-1,TRBD1,TRBV28,CASSFTGQGALDEQFF
TRBJ2-1,.,TRBV11-2,CASSFSEGSYNEQFF
TRBJ1-2,TRBD1,TRBV25-1,CASSGRDSQLLYGYTF
TRBJ2-1,.,TRBV4-2,CASSQGYGLNEQFF
TRBJ2-7,.,TRBV18,CASSGQDYEQYF
TRBJ2-1,.,TRBV19,CASSIGKNNEQFF
TRBJ2-1,.,TRBV14,CASSGDSRNEQFF
TRBJ2-5,TRBD1,TRBV12-3/TRBV12-4,CASREQGTETQYF
TRBJ1-3,.,TRBV7-9,CASSLPPRGRKNTIYF
TRBJ2-1,TRBD2,TRBV7-8,CASSLGLTSGRNNEQFF
TRBJ1-1,.,TRBV19,CASSIWGRGTEAFF
TRBJ2-3,TRBD1,TRBV7-2,CASSIGTGVRTDTQYF
TRBJ2-7,TRBD2,TRBV7-8,CASSSPFGGDEILYEQYF
TRBJ2-5,.,TRBV7-3,CASSLGRLETQYF
TRBJ1-4,.,TRBV4-1,CASSQISGRIPATNEKLFF
TRBJ2-1,TRBD2,TRBV5-1,CASSWGTSGEQFF
TRBJ2-1,.,TRBV5-1,CASTRRGAVNIVGTTTYNEQFF
TRBJ2-3,.,TRBV30,CAWSVKGRGTDTQYF
TRBJ2-3,TRBD2,TRBV5-4,CASSREFLAGGDTQYF
TRBJ1-5,.,TRBV19,CAGGSETPSNQPQHF
TRBJ2-5,TRBD2,TRBV5-1,CASSLTSGRYQETQYF
TRBJ2-3,.,TRBV20-1,CSAYPGQHTQYF
TRBJ2-3,.,TRBV12-3/TRBV12-4,CASSFAADTQYF
TRBJ1-1,TRBD1,TRBV27,CASRTGGGNEAFF
TRBJ2-1,TRBD1,TRBV11-2,CASSINRGHEQFF
TRBJ1-3,.,TRBV28,CASSEGTISGNTIYF
TRBJ2-6,.,TRBV4-1,CASSYQVREGRASGANVLTF